Shown below are 28 T cell receptor beta chains from a single sample sequenced in a study of control samples from healthy donors and cancer patients. The table came from immunoSEQ multiplex PCR; TCRdb's copy has only in-frame clones and leaves some out. Seen here are about 190,000 clones, approximately 90% observed once, and the top ten hold 1.8%. Material for sequencing was blood. The origin of the receptors is a man aged 25-40 years in good health.

The chain combines TRBV27 with TRBJ1-6, with a possible D match to TRBD1 (6 bases). The germline gives CDR1 MNHEY, CDR2 SMNVEV (reference sequence). Trimming removed 4 bases at V and 7 bases at J, with 17 bases between. The CDR3 covers 16 residues. CDR3 sequence reads: CASSSLGRGPNSPLHF. The CDR3 nucleotides are TGTGCCAGCAGTTCCCTAGGCAGGGGCCCAAATTCACCCCTCCACTTT.

This chain joins TRBV6-5 and TRBJ2-6; D unresolved. Trimming took off 6 bases at V and 0 bases at J, with 9 bases between the two ends. The V gene's germline CDR1 is MNHEY and CDR2 SVGAGI. This CDR3 has 15 residues. In nucleotides, the CDR3 is TGTGCCAGCAGCCCCCTAAGCTCTGGGGCCAACGTCCTGACTTTC. It encodes CASSPLSSGANVLTF.

This clone was found once. V gene TRBV5-1 combines with J gene TRBJ2-3, with D perhaps matching TRBD1 or TRBD2 (6 bases each). V lost 5 bases and J 3 bases, leaving 16 bases between the germline ends. Germline CDR1 SGHRS, CDR2 YFSETQ. The CDR3 is 15 residues long. This CDR3 reads CASSTWGAETDTQYF. Here the CDR3 DNA reads TGCGCCAGCAGTACGTGGGGGGCCGAAACAGATACGCAGTATTTT.

The V and J genes are TRBV9 and TRBJ2-7; D may be TRBD2 (6 bases). Germline CDR1 reads SGDLS; CDR2 reads YYNGEE. Deletions cut 0 bases from V and 4 bases from J, with 11 bases between. The length of the CDR3 is 14 residues. CDR3 coding DNA: TGTGCCAGCAGCGTAGTTCCGGACTATTACGAGCAGTACTTC. It specifies CASSVVPDYYEQYF.

This clone was seen once. V usage is TRBV6-5 and J usage is TRBJ1-4; 8 nucleotides align to TRBD1. Losses at the gene ends were 4 bases for V and 8 bases for J; bases not matched to a gene: 9. The germline V gene has CDR1 MNHEY and CDR2 SVGAGI. The CDR3 sequence is 15 residues long. CDR3 loop: CASSWTGSVTEKLFF. The CDR3 DNA is TGTGCCAGCAGTTGGACAGGGAGCGTCACCGAAAAACTGTTTTTT.

This chain connects TRBV10-1 to TRBJ2-3, with D hard to call. CDR1 and CDR2 (germline): WNHNN, SYGVQD (reference sequence). The CDR3 spans 16 residues. V was cut by 0 bases and J by 4 bases, with 14 bases left in between. The DNA of the CDR3 is TGCGCCAGCAGTGAGTCGAACTTGCTCGGAGCAGATACGCAGTATTTT. Amino acid sequence: CASSESNLLGADTQYF.

The chain carries TRBV7-9 and TRBJ2-1; maybe TRBD1 (5 bases). The CDR3 length is 15 residues. Trimming took 1 base from V and 2 from J, leaving 9 bases between them. Germline values: CDR1 SEHNR, CDR2 FQNEAQ (reference sequence). The CDR3 sequence: CASSLVAGPYNEQFF. CDR3 sequence (DNA): TGTGCCAGCAGCTTAGTTGCAGGGCCCTACAATGAGCAGTTCTTC.

For the CDR3, the DNA is TGTGCCAGCAGCTTGGTCTTATACGAGCAGTACTTC. Amino acids: CASSLVLYEQYF. This chain connects TRBV5-5 to TRBJ2-7; D is unclear. Germline values: CDR1 SGHKS, CDR2 YYEKEE (reference sequence). The CDR3 runs to 12 residues. The V gene lost 0 bases and the J gene lost 4 bases, with 5 bases spanning the gap.

The V and J genes are TRBV4-2 and TRBJ2-2, with D perhaps TRBD2 (6 bases). The V gene lost 0 bases and the J gene lost 6 bases, with 14 bases spanning the gap. This CDR3 spans 16 amino acids. Per germline, CDR1 LGHNA and CDR2 YNFKEQ. CDR3 sequence: CASSQDRRVNAGELFF. In DNA, the CDR3 is TGTGCCAGCAGCCAAGATAGGAGGGTCAATGCCGGGGAGCTGTTTTTT.

Regarding this clone: Other DNA sequences in the sample encode the same CDR3. The rearrangement uses TRBV5-1 and TRBJ1-5; D is uncertain. The CDR3 is made up of 15 amino acids. Trimming pared 0 bases from V and 7 bases from J, leaving 14 bases between. In germline, CDR1 is SGHRS, CDR2 YFSETQ. CDR3 DNA: TGCGCCAGCAGCTTGGTAGGGTCACCGGGCCAGCCCCAGCATTTT. Translating gives CASSLVGSPGQPQHF.

The rearrangement joins TRBV19 to TRBJ1-1; 7 bases agree with TRBD1. CDR1 is LNHDA, CDR2 SQIVND, per germline (reference sequence). The CDR3 has 15 residues. J lost 1 base, V lost 3 bases, and 5 bases had no gene match. This CDR3 is CASSMGTASNTEAFF. CDR3 coding DNA: TGTGCCAGTAGTATGGGGACAGCTTCGAACACTGAAGCTTTCTTT.

The chain combines TRBV19 with TRBJ1-2, with D perhaps TRBD1 (5 bases). V was pared by 9 bases and J by 9 bases, with 20 bases between. CDR3 length equals 13 residues. Germline V gene sequence: CDR1 LNHDA, CDR2 SQIVND (reference sequence). This chain's CDR3 is CASSSAQADRYTF. The CDR3 nucleotides are TGTGCCAGCTCCTCGGCACAGGCGGATCGCTACACCTTC. The entire variable domain, with the rest obtained from reference TRBV19 and TRBJ1-2, is as follows: DGGITQSPKYLFRKEGQNVTLSCEQNLNHDAMYWYRQDPGQGLRLIYYSQIVNDFQKGDIAEGYSVSREKKESFPLTVTSAQKNPTAFYLCASSSAQADRYTFGSGTRLTVV.

The gene calls are TRBV28 and TRBJ1-2, with D possibly being TRBD1 (6 bases). Trimming pared 5 bases from V and 4 bases from J, leaving 11 bases between. The CDR3 is 13 amino acids. Germline values: CDR1 MDHEN, CDR2 SYDVKM. In DNA form, the CDR3 reads TGTGCCAGCAGTCCAGGGGAATTCTATGGCTACACCTTC. Translated: CASSPGEFYGYTF.

The rearrangement uses TRBV5-1 and TRBJ1-6, with D hard to call. V was cut by 0 bases and J by 7 bases, with 5 bases left in between. Germline CDR1 is SGHRS and CDR2 is YFSETQ. The CDR3 is made up of 13 amino acids. The CDR3 bases are TGCGCCAGCAGCTTGGGAGAAAATTCACCCCTCCACTTT. Residues: CASSLGENSPLHF.

The chain is built from TRBV19 and TRBJ1-1, with D possibly being TRBD1 (5 bases). The V and J ends lost 3 bases and 1 base respectively, with 15 bases between them. This CDR3 has 16 amino acids. CDR1 LNHDA and CDR2 SQIVND come from the germline V gene (reference sequence). This CDR3 is CASSILQIDRNTEAFF. In DNA form, the CDR3 reads TGTGCCAGTAGTATCTTACAGATCGACAGGAACACTGAAGCTTTCTTT.

The chain joins TRBV3-1 (or the pseudogene TRBV3-2) to TRBJ1-1; TRBD1 agrees at 8 bases. With V trimmed by 0 bases and J by 2 bases, 5 bases remained unmatched. Germline CDR1 reads LGHDT; CDR2 reads YNNKEL (reference sequence). This CDR3 is built from 16 residues. The CDR3 is CASSQDPGGFNTEAFF. For the CDR3, the DNA is TGTGCCAGCAGCCAAGATCCAGGGGGCTTTAACACTGAAGCTTTCTTT.

V gene TRBV20-1 combines with J gene TRBJ2-1; D is unclear. The ends were cut back, 4 bases at V and 7 bases at J, with 5 bases in the middle. This CDR3 is 10 amino acids long. CDR1 is DFQATT and CDR2 is SNEGSKA in the germline V gene (reference sequence). CDR3 in amino acids: CSAKWNEQFF. The DNA for the CDR3 is TGCAGTGCTAAGTGGAATGAGCAGTTCTTC.

In nucleotides, the CDR3 is TGTGCCAGCAGCTTGTCGGGGGGCGGCTACAATGAGCAGTTCTTC. Amino acid sequence: CASSLSGGGYNEQFF. The rearrangement links TRBV7-3 to TRBJ2-1; D may be TRBD2 (7 bases). The CDR3 has 15 residues. The V and J ends lost 3 bases and 3 bases respectively, with 12 bases between them. In germline, CDR1 is SGHTA, CDR2 FQGTGA.

The rearrangement links TRBV7-9 to TRBJ1-1; D not certain. The V and J ends lost 2 bases and 10 bases respectively, with 11 bases between them. CDR1 is SEHNR and CDR2 is FQNEAQ in the germline V gene (reference sequence). This CDR3 has 12 residues. CDR3 loop: CASSLRSGAAFF. As DNA, the CDR3 is TGTGCCAGCAGCTTAAGGTCGGGAGCAGCTTTCTTT.

CDR3 sequence reads: CASSPYRGTYNSPLHF. CDR3 DNA sequence: TGTGCCAGCAGTCCCTACCGGGGAACCTATAATTCACCCCTCCACTTT. This sequence joins TRBV28 and TRBJ1-6, with no clear D. With 5 bases removed from V and 2 bases from J, the gap between germline ends came to 13 bases. CDR3 length: 16 residues. CDR1 and CDR2 (germline): MDHEN, SYDVKM. The full variable domain, with the rest looked up from reference TRBV28 and TRBJ1-6, is DVKVTQSSRYLVKRTGEKVFLECVQDMDHENMFWYRQDPGLGLRLIYFSYDVKMKEKGDIPEGYSVSREKKERFSLILESASTNQTSMYLCASSPYRGTYNSPLHFGNGTRLTVT.

The chain recombines TRBV29-1 with TRBJ2-1; TRBD1 aligns across 9 bases. This CDR3 is 14 amino acids long. V lost 6 bases, J lost 2 bases, and 5 bases stayed unmatched. Germline CDR1 reads SQVTM; CDR2 reads ANQGSEA. The CDR3 DNA reads TGCAGCGTCGGACAGGGGAGCACCTACAATGAGCAGTTCTTC. It codes for CSVGQGSTYNEQFF.

The chain couples TRBV27 to TRBJ1-5, with D possibly matching TRBD1 (6 bases). The germline V and J ends were trimmed by 5 bases and 4 bases, with 12 bases remaining between them. The CDR3 length is 14 residues. Germline CDR1 reads MNHEY; CDR2 reads SMNVEV (reference sequence). The CDR3: CASSAQTGNQPQHF. The CDR3 nucleotides are TGTGCCAGCAGTGCCCAAACAGGGAATCAGCCCCAGCATTTT.

The chain recombines TRBV14 with TRBJ2-2; D uncertain. The CDR3 runs to 17 residues. The V and J ends lost 4 bases and 1 base respectively, with 16 bases between them. Germline CDR1 SGHDN, CDR2 FVKESK. In DNA, the CDR3 is TGTGCCAGCAGCCCAATTCCAATCGTGCAGAACACCGGGGAGCTGTTTTTT. It codes for CASSPIPIVQNTGELFF. Full variable domain (remainder filled in from reference TRBV14 and TRBJ2-2): EAGVTQFPSHSVIEKGQTVTLRCDPISGHDNLYWYRRVMGKEIKFLLHFVKESKQDESGMPNNRFLAERTGGTYSTLKVQPAELEDSGVYFCASSPIPIVQNTGELFFGEGSRLTVL.

This clone has only a few counts. The chain joins TRBV9 to TRBJ1-3, with TRBD1 as a possible D gene (5 bases). There are 15 residues in the CDR3. Deletions cut 0 bases from V and 3 bases from J, with 10 bases between. The germline CDR1 and CDR2 sequences are SGDLS and YYNGEE. This CDR3 reads CASSVAGGIGNTIYF. For the CDR3, the DNA is TGTGCCAGCAGCGTAGCCGGGGGGATTGGAAACACCATATATTTT.

The V gene is TRBV4-1, the J gene TRBJ1-5; D call uncertain. V was cut by 1 base and J by 4 bases, with 11 bases left in between. The CDR3 runs 15 residues. Germline-derived CDR1 and CDR2 are MGHRA and YSYEKL. The CDR3 reads CASSQGWSVNQPQHF. The CDR3 DNA sequence: TGCGCCAGCAGCCAAGGTTGGTCAGTTAATCAGCCCCAGCATTTT.

This clone was recorded only once. The chain recombines TRBV6-6 with TRBJ1-2; weak D call: TRBD1 (6 bases). Germline V gene data show CDR1 as MNHNY and CDR2 as SVGAGI (reference sequence). V was cut by 7 bases and J by 4 bases, with 13 bases left in between. The CDR3 runs to 13 residues. The CDR3 protein is CASIKGGTYGYTF. In DNA form, the CDR3 reads TGTGCCAGCATCAAGGGGGGGACCTATGGCTACACCTTC.

V gene TRBV2 combines with J gene TRBJ1-1, with TRBD1 identical over 10 bases. Trimming removed 7 bases from V and 4 bases from J; junction bases left unmatched: 6. The CDR3 extends over 14 amino acids. Germline V gene data show CDR1 as SNHLY and CDR2 as FYNNEI. The CDR3 here is CASTRQGAGTEAFF. The CDR3 DNA reads TGTGCCAGCACCCGACAGGGGGCCGGCACTGAAGCTTTCTTT.

CDR3 DNA sequence: TGTGCCAGTAGTATCTGGACTAGCTCCAGGGAGCTGTTTTTT. Protein product: CASSIWTSSRELFF. This chain uses TRBV19 with TRBJ2-2, with 8 bases matching TRBD2. CDR3 length: 14 amino acids. The junction had 6 bases not matched to a gene; V was cut back by 3 bases and J by 9 bases. CDR1 LNHDA and CDR2 SQIVND come from the germline V gene (reference sequence). Based on the CDR3 plus reference TRBV19 and TRBJ2-2, the full variable domain is DGGITQSPKYLFRKEGQNVTLSCEQNLNHDAMYWYRQDPGQGLRLIYYSQIVNDFQKGDIAEGYSVSREKKESFPLTVTSAQKNPTAFYLCASSIWTSSRELFFGEGSRLTVL.